This T cell receptor (beta chain) was documented in a study of T cell repertoires in cytomegalovirus infection (dated by TCRdb to between 2018 and 2021). Regarding the complete study: The HLA type of each donor mattered for the analysis, because public TCR beta signatures pointed to carriage of CMV infection along with the matching HLA type. Broad study findings and their caveats: The ex vivo response was dominated by HLA-C-restricted CMV-specific TCR beta clonotypes, which also provided the single most frequent clonotype in two of eight donors. In both this cohort and an independent roughly 400-donor cohort, the cumulative frequency of public TCR beta family members distinguished carriers of CMV infection plus the relevant HLA type.

This clonotype was seen only a few times. It has no known antigen specificity. There are no base qualities to consult, and no much larger clone falls within one base. CDR1 is given as SGHVS and CDR2 as FQNEAQ, both from the germline V gene. V was cut back by 1 base and J by 1 base, leaving a gap of 10 bases between them. Including the terminal cysteine and phenylalanine, the CDR3 comprises 15 residues. The kept DNA is CDR3 alone, 45 bases in frame from the first base. The sequencer listed for this sample is Illumina HiSeq 1500. TCRdb applied fastp at Q25 and MiXCR to the public reads, then kept only in-frame beta chains. Each entry merges the rows of one CDR3 protein and shows their most common DNA and genes. The sample table shows around 740,000 distinct CDR3 sequences, and 35% are seen once. The ten largest account for under 3.5% of the sample.

What was sequenced was PBMCs. Here the chain combines TRBV7-8 and TRBJ1-1; the D region possibly corresponds to TRBD1 (5 bases align). The TCR comes from a human donor in good health (CMV status not recorded). Some clones in this sample may be carry-over from other donors' samples. The CDR3: CASSLGVGANTEAFF. The bases read TGTGCCAGCAGCTTAGGTGTTGGGGCGAACACTGAAGCTTTCTTT.